One and the same sample provided the 12 T cell receptor beta chains below, sequenced in a study of cytomegalovirus exposure and HLA in healthy donors. Primers: 60 Vbeta forward and 13 Jbeta reverse. TCRdb's table, derived via immunoSEQ multiplex PCR, lists solely in-frame clones and lacks some. The data contain roughly 140,000 clones, 76% of them singletons. Sequencing was done on a sample of PBMCs. These receptors originate from a man younger than 35 in good health and CMV-seronegative.

The V call is TRBV6-5, the J call TRBJ1-1; D perhaps matches TRBD1 (6 bases). The CDR3 has 16 residues. Germline loops: CDR1 MNHEY, CDR2 SVGAGI. The germline V and J ends were trimmed by 0 bases and 2 bases, with 13 bases remaining between them. The chain's CDR3 is CASSYSIGQINTEAFF. In nucleotides, the CDR3 is TGTGCCAGCAGTTACTCGATAGGACAGATAAACACTGAAGCTTTCTTT.

The rearrangement joins TRBV7-2 to TRBJ1-1; 9 nucleotides agree with TRBD1. Germline V gives CDR1 SGHTA, CDR2 FQGNSA. Losses at the gene ends were 3 bases for V and 3 bases for J; bases not matched to a gene: 8. This CDR3 has 16 amino acids. CDR3 sequence: CASSFQGTGRDTEAFF. CDR3 nucleotides: TGTGCCAGCAGCTTTCAGGGGACAGGGAGAGACACTGAAGCTTTCTTT.

The chain couples TRBV28 to TRBJ2-5, with 10 bases matching TRBD2. The J call may be in error: the DNA end matches TRBJ2-7 better. This CDR3 is built from 16 residues. Per the germline V gene, CDR1 is MDHEN and CDR2 is SYDVKM. For the CDR3, the DNA is TGTGCCAGCAGTCCCCCTGGGGCTAGCGGGAGCTACGAGCAGTACTTC. Translating it yields CASSPPGASGSYEQYF.

The chain couples TRBV28 to TRBJ2-7, with TRBD1 as a possible D gene (6 bases). This CDR3 has 16 residues. CDR1 and CDR2 (germline): MDHEN, SYDVKM. Trimming pared 1 base from V and 4 bases from J, leaving 17 bases between. The CDR3 loop is CASSLYSLDSLYEQYF. The CDR3 DNA sequence: TGTGCCAGCAGTTTATACTCTTTGGACAGCCTGTACGAGCAGTACTTC.

V is TRBV12-5 and J is TRBJ2-7; perhaps TRBD1 as D (5 bases). The CDR3 is made up of 13 amino acids. Trimming left V 4 bases short and J 3 bases short, with 10 bases between. Germline V lookup: CDR1 LGHNT, CDR2 FRNRAP. The CDR3 loop is CASGSDSNYEQYF. The CDR3 DNA follows: TGTGCTAGTGGTTCAGACAGCAACTACGAGCAGTACTTC.

This chain joins TRBV27 and TRBJ2-2, with 10 nucleotides matching TRBD2. The CDR3 contains 16 residues. From germline, CDR1 is MNHEY and CDR2 SMNVEV (reference sequence). V lost 5 bases and J lost 1; bases outside the gene matches: 4. The CDR3 coding sequence is TGTGCCAGCAGTCCCAGACTAGCGGGGAACACCGGGGAGCTGTTTTTT. Protein: CASSPRLAGNTGELFF.

This chain connects TRBV7-6 to TRBJ1-1; D unresolved. V shed 6 bases and J shed 1 base, with 9 bases lying between them. Germline V gene sequence: CDR1 SGHVS, CDR2 FNYEAQ. This CDR3 is built from 13 residues. CDR3 sequence reads: CASRDGENTEAFF. The CDR3 coding sequence is TGTGCCAGCAGGGATGGAGAGAACACTGAAGCTTTCTTT.

This chain uses TRBV28 with TRBJ1-1, with D tentatively TRBD1 (6 bases). Trimming pared 7 bases from V and 0 bases from J, leaving 12 bases between. Per the germline V gene, CDR1 is MDHEN and CDR2 is SYDVKM. The CDR3 totals 14 residues. The CDR3 DNA sequence: TGTGCCAGCACGTCGGGGGGCCTGAACACTGAAGCTTTCTTT. As protein: CASTSGGLNTEAFF.

The J gene is TRBJ2-5, the V gene TRBV6-6; D gene ambiguous. The DNA end favors TRBJ2-7, so the J call may be wrong. The germline V gene encodes CDR1 MNHNY and CDR2 SVGAGI (reference sequence). The CDR3 is 13 residues long. CDR3 sequence (DNA): TGTGCCAGCAGTTACTCGACTCTATACGAGCAGTACTTC. This gives the protein CASSYSTLYEQYF.

This chain uses TRBV10-1 with TRBJ2-5; TRBD2 is a possible D gene (5 bases). Germline loops: CDR1 WNHNN, CDR2 SYGVQD (reference sequence). The CDR3 is made up of 11 amino acids. Trimming shortened V by 10 bases and J by 4 bases, and 10 bases separated the two germline ends. This CDR3 is CATALGETQYF. CDR3 in DNA: TGCGCCACCGCACTAGGAGAGACCCAGTACTTC.

This chain links TRBV10-1 with TRBJ2-1, with TRBD2 matching 14 bases. The ends lost 6 bases at V and 7 bases at J; junction bases unmatched: 8. This CDR3 has 16 amino acids. Germline assignment: CDR1 WNHNN and CDR2 SYGVQD (reference sequence). The CDR3 nucleotides are TGCGCCAGCAGCAAGACTAGCGGGAGGGGTTGGAATGAGCAGTTCTTC. Protein product: CASSKTSGRGWNEQFF.

V is TRBV6-1 and J is TRBJ1-1; D not certain. Germline values: CDR1 MNHNS, CDR2 SASEGT. The CDR3 consists of 15 residues. Between the trimmed V and J ends, which lost 0 bases and 3 bases, there was a span of 11 bases. The CDR3 DNA sequence: TGTGCCAGCAGTGAAGCCCCGATGATAGACACTGAAGCTTTCTTT. As protein: CASSEAPMIDTEAFF.